The clone carrying this TCR beta chain has just one count. These data belong to a study of blood T cell repertoires in COVID-19. For the study at large: Sites in the United States, Italy and Spain provided acute and convalescent COVID-19 samples.

Authors' data handling: Researchers report that nucleated cell counts were estimated from reference gene primer amplification. Sequencing used immunoSEQ multiplex PCR; TCRdb keeps in-frame clones, though not all of them. V and J calls plus clone size are reproduced from that table; the DNA served to infer D and trimming. Of roughly 71,000 clones listed, approximately 88% are singletons. The CDR3 is made up of 14 amino acids. Trimming took 6 bases from V and 9 from J, leaving 21 bases between them. Germline lookup yields CDR1 SQVTM and CDR2 ANQGSEA. The chain has TRBV29-1 and TRBJ2-1, with D possibly being TRBD1 (5 bases). The receptor's source is a man aged 45-65 years with active COVID-19. Sequencing input: peripheral blood. CDR3 amino acids: CSVEQGDYGGEQFF. DNA of the CDR3: TGCAGCGTGGAGCAAGGGGATTATGGTGGTGAGCAGTTCTTC.